The rows below give T cell receptor beta chains drawn from one sample of a study of blood T cells in healthy people across ages. TCRdb reanalysed the 5' RACE reads using MiXCR and keeps one entry per CDR3 protein. The table shows 1 million or so distinct CDR3 sequences, with 20% to 25% occurring only once. These data are also associated with another study on T cells of mothers and their children.

Material for sequencing was blood. Receptors were obtained from a girl aged 2-10 years in good health. The conserved cysteine and the conserved F or W are not part of the CDR3 here. The order of the fields is J gene, V gene, CDR3 protein.

TRBJ1-5,TRBV20-1,SALPEGVWNQPQH
TRBJ2-7,TRBV27,ASGPTPDPYEQY
TRBJ2-5,TRBV4-3,ASSQDMGTQETQY
TRBJ2-4,TRBV29-1,SVAGRVAKNIQY
TRBJ2-7,TRBV20-1,SARAWGSSSYEQY
TRBJ2-3,TRBV4-3,ASSQEFGVLRYGDTDTQY
TRBJ1-5,TRBV5-6,ASSLEGGLGPQH
TRBJ1-2,TRBV5-1,ASRLENNYGYT
NA,TRBV6-5,ASSYSPLDTGDEQY
TRBJ1-6,TRBV5-1,ASSPGGESPLH
TRBJ2-5,TRBV9,ASTSGPIKETQY
TRBJ1-2,TRBV12-3/TRBV12-4,ASSRTGAPFPGYT
TRBJ2-3,TRBV6-6,ASSYSIPDTQY
TRBJ2-1,TRBV14,ASSHQREVSYNEQF
TRBJ2-7,TRBV7-9,ASSSGHPYEQY
TRBJ2-1,TRBV20-1,SARDDGRDAYNEQF
TRBJ2-5,TRBV6-2/TRBV6-3,ASSRYGTEETQY
NA,TRBV28,ASSSYGRINEQF
TRBJ2-5,TRBV7-2,ASSLTVLAGETQY
TRBJ2-7,TRBV12-3/TRBV12-4,ASSFAVHYEQY
TRBJ2-3,TRBV5-1,ASWTTGHTDTQY
TRBJ2-7,TRBV5-1,ASSYQTFGGYEQY
TRBJ2-4,TRBV6-2/TRBV6-3,ASSNTGQRGIQY
TRBJ2-2,TRBV27,ASSGRFTGELF
TRBJ2-1,TRBV7-9,ASSFRGGETYNEQF
TRBJ2-1,TRBV14,ASSQSTSENEQF
TRBJ2-7,TRBV9,ASSVSPTVYEQY
TRBJ2-7,TRBV11-3,ASSSAWGYEQY
TRBJ2-3,TRBV2,ASSGIAGASTDTQY
TRBJ2-2,TRBV28,ASSLLATGELF
TRBJ2-3,TRBV5-1,ASTTGGSDTQY
TRBJ1-5,TRBV12-3/TRBV12-4,ASSLAPLGQPQH
TRBJ1-5,TRBV10-3,AISDKGNRDQPQH
TRBJ2-3,TRBV6-5,ASSITQSTDTQY
TRBJ2-3,TRBV24-1,ATSDPFALLRTDTQY
TRBJ1-3,TRBV10-3,ANLEDSGNTIY
TRBJ2-7,TRBV20-1,SARPLLGRVNEQY
TRBJ2-2,TRBV6-6,ASSPPDRGSTGELF
TRBJ2-6,TRBV24-1,ATSDSRGTGVSGANVLT
TRBJ2-5,TRBV5-1,ASSEPRGQSSF
TRBJ2-1,TRBV14,ASSHGQQGWNLYNEQF
TRBJ2-5,TRBV12-3/TRBV12-4,ASCPSLAGGEETQY
TRBJ2-2,TRBV10-2,ASSPTSGDTGELF
TRBJ2-1,TRBV6-6,ASSLAELSYNEQF
TRBJ1-5,TRBV3-1,ASSHGLGPQPQH
TRBJ1-4,TRBV5-1,ASSLEDRMNELF
NA,TRBV7-3,ASSLSGGLNEQF
TRBJ2-5,TRBV5-1,ASSPQYKETQY
TRBJ2-3,TRBV7-9,ASSPKSTDTQY
TRBJ1-4,TRBV27,ASIDTGGRNEKLF